The 20 T cell receptor beta chains in this list originate from one sample, sequenced in a study of T-cell memory formation after mild COVID-19. TCRdb reprocessed the 5' RACE reads with MiXCR, giving one entry per CDR3 protein. The profile shows around 99,000 distinct CDR3 sequences, under 15% of them singletons. The source material was PBMCs or a T cell subset sorted from them (not recorded which). The receptors stem from a man aged 18 to 30 who had mild COVID-19 (a few samples of this study predate the infection). Cell type and time point are not known.

This clonotype was picked up a small number of times. V gene TRBV5-1 combines with J gene TRBJ2-3, with a weak D call TRBD2 (6 bases). Trimming stripped 4 bases from V and 4 bases from J, with 10 bases between. The CDR3 length is 13 residues. Germline V lookup: CDR1 SGHRS, CDR2 YFSETQ. The chain's CDR3 is CASSRWGADTQYF. The CDR3 bases are TGCGCCAGCAGCCGGTGGGGGGCAGATACGCAGTATTTT.

There are a few counts of this clonotype. The chain carries TRBV7-6 and TRBJ2-7, with D unclear. The CDR3 consists of 13 residues. The germline CDR1 and CDR2 sequences are SGHVS and FNYEAQ. DNA of the CDR3: TGTGCCAGCAGCTTAAGGCGTTCCTCCGAGCAGTACGTC. Translating gives CASSLRRSSEQYV.

In its sample, this clonotype was seen many times. V and J are TRBV12-3 or TRBV12-4 and TRBJ2-7, with a possible D match to TRBD2 (6 bases). The CDR3 runs 13 residues. Between the trimmed V and J ends, which lost 4 bases and 6 bases, there was a span of 13 bases. The CDR3 sequence is CASSSRGSCEQYV. The DNA for the CDR3 is TGTGCCAGCAGTTCCCGGGGGAGCTGCGAGCAGTACGTC.

The chain employs TRBV20-1 and TRBJ2-5; 8 positions agree with TRBD2. The CDR3 is 18 amino acids. In germline, CDR1 is DFQATT, CDR2 SNEGSKA (reference sequence). The junction had 17 bases not matched to a gene; V was cut back by 1 base and J by 4 bases. The CDR3 nucleotides are TGCAGTGCTAGAGTGATTAGCGGGGACGGGGGAGGCTTAGAGACCCAGTACTTC. It encodes CSARVISGDGGGLETQYF.

V usage is TRBV7-9 and J usage is TRBJ1-1; D is undetermined. This CDR3 spans 13 amino acids. Germline CDR1 reads SEHNR; CDR2 reads FQNEAQ (reference sequence). V shed 4 bases and J shed 5 bases, with 11 bases lying between them. CDR3 coding DNA: TGTGCCAGCAGCTCGGACGACTGGACTGAAGCTTTCTTT. Protein: CASSSDDWTEAFF.

J is TRBJ2-3 and V is TRBV6-5, with D possibly called TRBD1 or TRBD2 (6 bases each). CDR3 length: 15 residues. V dropped 6 bases and J dropped 6 bases, with 19 bases sitting between them. Germline CDR1 reads MNHEY; CDR2 reads SVGAGI. CDR3 protein: CASSPPTGGRDTQYF. The DNA of the CDR3 is TGTGCCAGCAGCCCCCCGACCGGGGGCCGTGATACGCAGTATTTT.

The chain links TRBV19 to TRBJ2-7; 7 nucleotides line up with TRBD1. From germline, CDR1 is LNHDA and CDR2 SQIVND (reference sequence). Trimming took 6 bases from V and 2 from J; bases not matched to a gene: 10. This CDR3 is built from 15 residues. CDR3 amino acids: CASSLTPGQAYEQYF. The CDR3 region has the DNA TGTGCCAGTAGCCTCACGCCTGGACAGGCCTACGAGCAGTACTTC.

This clonotype has a count of ten or more. The chain is built from TRBV12-3 or TRBV12-4 and TRBJ1-1, with D unclear. Between the trimmed V and J ends, which lost 7 bases and 1 base, there was a span of 4 bases. CDR3 length: 11 amino acids. The CDR3 sequence: CASTQNTEAFF. The CDR3 bases are TGTGCCAGCACCCAGAACACTGAAGCTTTCTTT.

This clonotype was detected many times. The rearrangement links TRBV7-3 to TRBJ2-3, with 14 bases aligning to TRBD2. Trimming at V came to 5 bases and at J to 1 base, leaving 11 bases not matched to a gene. The CDR3 contains 19 residues. Germline V gives CDR1 SGHTA, CDR2 FQGTGA. Here the CDR3 DNA reads TGTGCCAGCAGCGCATCCGGACTAGCGGGGGGCTGGGGCACAGATACGCAGTATTTT. This encodes CASSASGLAGGWGTDTQYF.

There are many counts of this clonotype. This chain links TRBV10-3 with TRBJ2-7; TRBD1 aligns across 8 bases. CDR1 is ENHRY, CDR2 SYGVKD, per germline. The CDR3 spans 14 residues. The J segment lost 6 bases and the V segment lost 2 bases, leaving 6 bases of the junction unmatched. Here the CDR3 DNA reads TGTGCCATCAGTGAGCCCGGACAGGGCGGCGAGCAGTACTTC. Protein product: CAISEPGQGGEQYF.

This clonotype was seen only a few times. This rearrangement joins TRBV7-3 to TRBJ2-1; possibly TRBD2 for D (6 bases). Germline values: CDR1 SGHTA, CDR2 FQGTGA. V dropped 2 bases and J dropped 8 bases, with 13 bases sitting between them. This CDR3 comprises 14 residues. The CDR3 nucleotides read TGTGCCAGCAGCTTATGGGACTTAGTCGATGAGCAGTTCTTC. Amino acid sequence: CASSLWDLVDEQFF. Filled out from reference TRBV7-3 and TRBJ2-1, the complete variable domain reads GAGVSQTPSNKVTEKGKYVELRCDPISGHTALYWYRQSLGQGPEFLIYFQGTGAADDSGLPNDRFFAVRPEGSVSTLKIQRTERGDSAVYLCASSLWDLVDEQFFGPGTRLTVL.

The chain links TRBV6-2 or TRBV6-3 to TRBJ2-1; D is uncertain. Deletions cut 6 bases from V and 9 bases from J, with 9 bases between. This CDR3 has 11 residues. Germline V lookup: CDR1 MNHEY, CDR2 SVGEGT. CDR3 sequence reads: CASSPSGEQFF. In nucleotides, the CDR3 is TGTGCCAGCAGCCCCTCGGGTGAGCAGTTCTTC.

This chain connects TRBV13 to TRBJ2-5, with 7 positions matching TRBD1. Germline CDR1 PRHDT, CDR2 FYEKMQ (reference sequence). CDR3 length equals 16 residues. The V and J ends lost 0 bases and 2 bases, in that order; junction bases with no gene match: 6. The CDR3 nucleotides are TGTGCCAGCAGCTTAGGAGGGACAGTGTTTCAAGAGACCCAGTACTTC. Amino acid sequence: CASSLGGTVFQETQYF.

This clonotype was seen only a few times. This chain uses TRBV4-3 with TRBJ2-3; 10 bases match TRBD2. This CDR3 has 19 amino acids. CDR1 is LGHNA, CDR2 YSLEER, per germline. V lost 1 base and J lost 0; bases outside the gene matches: 10. CDR3 nucleotides: TGCGCCAGCAGCCAAGCCGTAGCGGGGGGACGCTCTAGCACAGATACGCAGTATTTT. Encoded protein: CASSQAVAGGRSSTDTQYF.

The CDR3 protein is CASSLLQTVSTDTQYF. The CDR3 coding sequence is TGTGCCAGCAGCTTGTTACAGACCGTTAGCACAGATACGCAGTATTTT. The chain has TRBV7-2 and TRBJ2-3; D call uncertain. This CDR3 region has 16 residues. The germline V and J ends were trimmed by 3 bases and 0 bases, with 13 bases remaining between them. In germline, CDR1 is SGHTA, CDR2 FQGNSA.

V and J are TRBV20-1 and TRBJ2-3; D is perhaps TRBD2 (5 bases). The germline V and J ends were trimmed by 0 bases and 0 bases, with 16 bases remaining between them. The CDR3 spans 17 residues. Germline lookup yields CDR1 DFQATT and CDR2 SNEGSKA (reference sequence). CDR3 residues: CSARDPLQLGSTDTQYF. In nucleotides, the CDR3 is TGCAGTGCTAGAGATCCTTTGCAACTAGGAAGCACAGATACGCAGTATTTT.

The rearrangement links TRBV4-2 to TRBJ1-2; D uncertain. Germline CDR1 reads LGHNA; CDR2 reads YNFKEQ. This CDR3 comprises 18 residues. V lost 0 bases and J lost 4, with 21 bases in between. The CDR3 sequence is CASSQEASNILILYGYTF. The CDR3 region has the DNA TGTGCCAGCAGCCAAGAGGCGTCGAATATCCTTATACTCTATGGCTACACCTTC.

The CDR3: CASSPDRDNTGELFF. CDR3 DNA sequence: TGTGCCAGCAGCCCCGACAGGGACAACACCGGGGAGCTGTTTTTT. The chain has TRBV7-9 and TRBJ2-2, with 7 bases lining up with TRBD1. With V trimmed by 5 bases and J by 2 bases, 5 bases remained unmatched. The CDR3 has 15 amino acids. Germline V gives CDR1 SEHNR, CDR2 FQNEAQ (reference sequence).

Written as DNA, the CDR3 is TGTGCCAGCAGCTTAGCTGGAGGGGGATCTGGCAATCAGCCCCAGCATTTT. This translates into CASSLAGGGSGNQPQHF. J is TRBJ1-5 and V is TRBV7-8; tentatively, D is TRBD1 (6 bases). The CDR3 is made up of 17 amino acids. V was shortened by 0 bases and J by 2 bases, with 14 bases between the two germline ends. Per germline, CDR1 SGHVS and CDR2 FQNEAQ.

The V gene is TRBV6-5, the J gene TRBJ2-2; D is perhaps TRBD2 (5 bases). CDR3 length equals 14 residues. Trimming took off 5 bases at V and 3 bases at J, with 10 bases between the two ends. Germline V CDR1 and CDR2: MNHEY, SVGAGI. Here the CDR3 reads CASSRGLDTGELFF. The DNA of the CDR3 is TGTGCCAGCAGTCGAGGGCTGGACACCGGGGAGCTGTTTTTT.